This T cell receptor beta chain originates from a study of T cells after yellow fever vaccination (dated by TCRdb to about 2019). Describing the broader study: The SMART-Seq v4 Ultra Low Input RNA kit was used to prepare libraries from fractions with low cell numbers. Two healthy male donors, one aged 18 to 30 and one aged 30 to 40 years, made up the cohort. Blood samples were taken at several timepoints before and after primary and secondary immunization, and bulk PBMC replicates and cell subsets were isolated. To follow T-cell clones before and after primary and booster YFV17D yellow fever vaccination, bulk TCR alpha and beta repertoires were sequenced over time.

This clonotype was recorded a few times. It lacks a known antigen. No much larger clone exists at a distance of one base, and base qualities are not known. Beyond this particular receptor, the publication reports: Because the study included only a couple of donors, the extent to which the findings can be generalized is limited. Most clones expanded after primary vaccination (96% of CD4 and approximately 90% of CD8) were re-detected after the booster, suggesting that broad memory maintenance occurred. A small fraction of clonotypes appeared in both the CD4 and CD8 compartments, likely as a result of convergent recombination. FACS-sorted repertoires could contain abundant contaminating clonotypes from the bulk population, so computational filtering was required. The secondary T-cell response was weaker than the primary response but faster, peaking on day 5 instead of day 15.

The data were produced on an Illumina NovaSeq 6000. TCR cDNA was synthesized by 5'RACE template switching, through which a universal primer site and unique molecular identifiers were introduced. cDNA synthesis was primed from both the TCR alpha and TCR beta constant segments. Library amplification used two PCR steps, and the second PCR step added sample barcodes and sequencing adapters. Sequencing of libraries was performed on Illumina HiSeq 2500 (2x100 bp) or NovaSeq (2x150 bp). The paper's processing steps were these. Demultiplexing of reads and collapsing into UMI consensus sequences were performed with MIGEC, and V(D)J alignment was carried out with MiXCR. Using edgeR on replicate PBMC samples, clonotypes were called vaccine-responding if FDR was below 0.01 and the log2 fold change was above 5 up to day 15. Bulk clonotypes were assigned CD4 or CD8 identity according to which sequenced CD4 or CD8 repertoire held them at higher abundance. Clones were called with MiXCR by TCRdb after fastp trimmed the public reads at Q25, and only in-frame beta chains were retained. CDR3 protein duplicates are merged, each entry listing the most common genes and DNA. TCRdb assigned the V and J calls; the authors' analysis was not used. Counted in this sample were about 330,000 distinct CDR3 sequences; 4.1% of them appeared once. Just under 25% of the sample comes from the top ten.

As encoded in the germline V gene, CDR1 is SGHRS while CDR2 is YFSETQ. Between the V and J ends, shortened by 0 bases and 1 base respectively, the junction contains 13 bases. From the cysteine up to the phenylalanine, the CDR3 has a length of 16 residues. Just CDR3 DNA is preserved here, 48 bases in frame from base 1. The treatment or condition tag for this specimen amounts to: live attenuated yellow fever vaccine strain. At each blood-draw timepoint, two biological replicates of bulk PBMCs were obtained. A standard Ficoll-Paque protocol was used to isolate PBMCs from peripheral blood. TriZol was used to extract RNA from bulk PBMCs, CD4 and CD8 fractions, and dextramer-positive and dextramer-negative fractions.

The specimen was PBMCs, collected 5 days after the yellow fever booster vaccination. This receptor chain uses TRBV5-1 and TRBJ1-1; the D gene cannot be resolved reliably. This clonotype was obtained from a man younger than 35 who received the YFV17D yellow fever vaccine. The sequenced DNA is TGCGCCAGCAGCTTGGGAACAGCGGAGGGGAACACTGAAGCTTTCTTT. It codes for CASSLGTAEGNTEAFF.